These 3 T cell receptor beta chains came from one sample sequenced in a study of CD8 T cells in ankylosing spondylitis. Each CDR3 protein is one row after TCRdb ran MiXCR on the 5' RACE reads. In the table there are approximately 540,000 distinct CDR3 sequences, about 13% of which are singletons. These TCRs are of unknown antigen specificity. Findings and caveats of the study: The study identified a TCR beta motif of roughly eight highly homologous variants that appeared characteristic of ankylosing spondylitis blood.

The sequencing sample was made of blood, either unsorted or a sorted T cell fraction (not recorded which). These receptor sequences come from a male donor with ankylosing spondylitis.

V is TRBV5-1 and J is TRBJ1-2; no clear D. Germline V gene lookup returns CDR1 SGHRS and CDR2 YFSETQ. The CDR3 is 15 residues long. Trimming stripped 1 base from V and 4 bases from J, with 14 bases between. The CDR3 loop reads CASSLSGTLPYGYTF. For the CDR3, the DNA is TGCGCCAGCAGCTTGTCCGGAACCCTCCCCTATGGCTACACCTTC.

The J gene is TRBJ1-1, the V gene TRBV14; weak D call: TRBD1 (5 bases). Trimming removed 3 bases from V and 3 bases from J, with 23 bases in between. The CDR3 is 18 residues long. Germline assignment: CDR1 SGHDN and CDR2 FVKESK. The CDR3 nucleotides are TGTGCCAGCAGCCAGCGGGACGCCCCGCCCAGACTAGACACTGAAGCTTTCTTT. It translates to CASSQRDAPPRLDTEAFF.

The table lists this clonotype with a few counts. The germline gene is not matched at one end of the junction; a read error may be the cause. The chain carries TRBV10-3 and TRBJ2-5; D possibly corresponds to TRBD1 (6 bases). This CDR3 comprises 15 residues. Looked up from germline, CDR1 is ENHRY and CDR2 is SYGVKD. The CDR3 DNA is TGTGCCATCCGTGAGGACAGAACAAGCCAAGAGACCCAGTACTTC. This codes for CAIREDRTSQETQYF.